This T cell receptor (beta chain) was sequenced during a study of control samples from healthy donors and cancer patients. Looked up from germline, CDR1 is SGHRS and CDR2 is YFSETQ. V was clipped by 0 bases and J by 5 bases, with 6 bases between them. This CDR3 region has 13 residues. TCRdb's table, derived via immunoSEQ multiplex PCR, lists solely in-frame clones and lacks some. The data show more than 75,000 clones, roughly 90% seen once. Sequencing was done on a sample of PBMCs. The sequence was obtained from a woman in her fifties or sixties with head and neck cancer. The chain couples TRBV5-1 to TRBJ2-1; no clear D. CDR3 DNA sequence: TGCGCCAGCAGCTTGGTTGCAGACAATGAGCAGTTCTTC. Translated, it gives CASSLVADNEQFF.